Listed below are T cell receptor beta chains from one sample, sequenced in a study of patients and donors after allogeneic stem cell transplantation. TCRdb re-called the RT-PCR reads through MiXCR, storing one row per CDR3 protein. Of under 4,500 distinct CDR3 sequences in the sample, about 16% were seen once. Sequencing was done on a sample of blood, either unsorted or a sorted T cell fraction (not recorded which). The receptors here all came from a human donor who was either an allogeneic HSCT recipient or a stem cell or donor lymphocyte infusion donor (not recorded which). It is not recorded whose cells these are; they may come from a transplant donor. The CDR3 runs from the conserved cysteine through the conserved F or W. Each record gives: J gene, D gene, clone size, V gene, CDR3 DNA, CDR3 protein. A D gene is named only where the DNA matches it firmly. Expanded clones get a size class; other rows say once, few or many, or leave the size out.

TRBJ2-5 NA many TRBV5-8 TGTGCCAGCAGCTTAAGTGGGGGCCAAGAGACCCAGTACTTC CASSLSGGQETQYF
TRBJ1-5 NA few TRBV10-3 TGTGCCATCAGTGAGTCTGAAGGGCGGGACAATCAGCCCCAGCATTTT CAISESEGRDNQPQHF
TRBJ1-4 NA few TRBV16 TGTGCCAGCAGCCAAATAGGGAGAGAAAAACTGTTTTTT CASSQIGREKLFF
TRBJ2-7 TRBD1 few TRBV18 TGTGCCAGCTCACAGGTTGCTTGGGACAGGAGCTCCTACGAGCAGTACTTC CASSQVAWDRSSYEQYF
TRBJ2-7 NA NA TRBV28 TGTGCCAGCAGTTTGAGGGTCCACGAGCAGTACTTC CASSLRVHEQYF
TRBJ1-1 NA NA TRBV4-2 TGTGCCAGCAGCCAGGCCTTGGACAGAAACACTGAAGCTTTCTTT CASSQALDRNTEAFF
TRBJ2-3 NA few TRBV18 TGTGCCAGCTCACCCAACACAGATACGCAGTATTTT CASSPNTDTQYF
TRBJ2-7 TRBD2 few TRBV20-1 TGCAGTGCTGGACCCGGGGGGTTTGCTTACGAGCAGTACTTC CSAGPGGFAYEQYF
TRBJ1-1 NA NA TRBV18 TGTGCCAGCTCACCTCAAGGGGCAGGGAACACTGAAGCTTTCTTT CASSPQGAGNTEAFF
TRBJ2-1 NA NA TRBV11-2 TGTGCCAGCAGCTCCCTGGTACAGGACTACTACAATGAGCAGTTCTTC CASSSLVQDYYNEQFF